This entry lists 8 T cell receptor beta chains sequenced from one sample in a study of regulatory T cells in long-lasting Graves disease. Investigators prepared the TCR beta libraries by applying iRepertoire HTBI primers and Arm-PCR of CDR3 regions. Each CDR3 protein gets one entry after TCRdb re-called the multiplex PCR reads with MiXCR. Of about 310,000 distinct CDR3 sequences in the sample, about 20% were seen once. The sample's time point: newly diagnosed GD, antithyroid drugs for less than 3 months. RNA extracted from PBMCs served as the sequencing template. The source material was peripheral blood mononuclear cells (PBMCs), sampled at new diagnosis, from a patient treated with antithyroid drugs. The receptors were gathered from a female donor with Graves disease.

There are a few counts of this clonotype. J is TRBJ1-4 and V is TRBV7-2; possibly TRBD1 for D (6 bases). The CDR3 is 14 amino acids. Germline assignment: CDR1 SGHTA and CDR2 FQGNSA. V was cut by 2 bases and J by 4 bases, with 8 bases left in between. The CDR3 sequence: CASSLTGINEKLFF. The CDR3 DNA reads TGTGCCAGCAGCTTAACAGGGATTAATGAAAAACTGTTTTTT.

A single count supports this clonotype. A read error may be the cause here, since a much bigger clone is one base away. The V call is TRBV6-5, the J call TRBJ2-7; D is possibly TRBD2 (7 bases). Germline V CDR1 and CDR2: MNHEY, SVGAGI. The CDR3 is 16 amino acids. V was cut by 1 base and J by 2 bases, with 15 bases left in between. This CDR3 reads CASSYCRGGGPYEQYF. The CDR3 nucleotides are TGTGCCAGCAGTTACTGCCGAGGGGGGGGACCCTACGAGCAGTACTTC.

This clonotype was seen many times. J is TRBJ1-5 and V is TRBV6-5, with D maybe TRBD1 (6 bases). This CDR3 is 14 amino acids long. The V gene's germline CDR1 is MNHEY and CDR2 SVGAGI. V lost 6 bases and J 5 bases, leaving 14 bases between the germline ends. CDR3 DNA sequence: TGTGCCAGCAGATACAGGGAAAATTATCAGCCCCAGCATTTT. Its translation is CASRYRENYQPQHF.

This clonotype was counted ten times or more. V is TRBV29-1 and J is TRBJ2-5; D unclear. Trimming removed 2 bases from V and 0 bases from J, with 4 bases in between. Germline loops: CDR1 SQVTM, CDR2 ANQGSEA. The CDR3 extends over 12 amino acids. Here the CDR3 reads CSVEYNQETQYF. Here the CDR3 DNA reads TGCAGCGTTGAATACAACCAAGAGACCCAGTACTTC.

The table lists this clonotype with many counts. The V and J genes are TRBV6-1 and TRBJ2-3, with D possibly matching TRBD1 (6 bases). The CDR3 has 16 residues. In germline, CDR1 is MNHNS, CDR2 SASEGT. The germline V and J ends were trimmed by 3 bases and 7 bases, with 20 bases remaining between them. The DNA for the CDR3 is TGTGCCAGCAGTGAGGCTCAGGGGTCGAGCAGCAATACGCAGTATTTT. It specifies CASSEAQGSSSNTQYF.

The chain recombines TRBV20-1 with TRBJ2-1; D possibly corresponds to TRBD2 (5 bases). CDR1 is DFQATT and CDR2 is SNEGSKA in the germline V gene (reference sequence). V lost 0 bases to trimming and J lost 10 bases, with 19 bases between them. The CDR3 spans 15 residues. In nucleotides, the CDR3 is TGCAGTGCTAGAGATGTGGCTAGCCTCCCAAGAGAGCAGTTCTTC. Amino acid sequence: CSARDVASLPREQFF.

This clonotype has ten or more counts. This chain connects TRBV11-2 to TRBJ2-1; TRBD2 matches 10 bases. CDR1 and CDR2 (germline): SGHAT, FQNNGV. The CDR3 extends over 13 amino acids. J was trimmed by 6 bases and V by 5 bases; bases with no gene match: 1. For the CDR3, the DNA is TGTGCCAGCAGCCTAGCGGGAGTCAATGAGCAGTTCTTC. Translated: CASSLAGVNEQFF.

This clonotype was observed once. With a much larger clone just one base away, this may be a read error. The CDR3 nucleotides read TGTGCCAGCAGTTTACCCAGGGGAGCGGGAGAATCCTACAATGAGCAGCTCTTC. Translation gives CASSLPRGAGESYNEQLF. The V call is TRBV27, the J call TRBJ2-1; 8 positions agree with TRBD2. In germline, CDR1 is MNHEY, CDR2 SMNVEV (reference sequence). The CDR3 is 18 residues long.